This TCR beta chain was recovered during a study of T cells in Graves' hyperthyroidism and ophthalmopathy. The CDR3 sequence is 14 residues long. The V and J ends lost 4 bases and 3 bases respectively, with 13 bases between them. Per germline, CDR1 SGHAT and CDR2 FQDESV (reference sequence). RNA transcripts yielded amplified TCR beta CDR3 regions. Using the HTBI primer set, a first-round RT-PCR was run on the TCR CDR3. MiXCR, applied by TCRdb to the multiplex PCR reads, yields one record per CDR3 protein. The sample contains about 290,000 distinct CDR3 sequences, about an eighth of which appear only once. This clonotype occurred many times.

The gene calls are TRBV11-1 and TRBJ2-7; TRBD1 might be the D (5 bases). The sequence derives from a woman aged 25 to 45 with Graves' hyperthyroidism that later progressed to Graves' ophthalmopathy. Sequencing was done on a sample of blood. CDR3 bases: TGTGCCAGCAGCTCCTCTTTCAGGGACTACGAGCAGTACTTC. Translated: CASSSSFRDYEQYF.